What follows is one T cell receptor beta chain and its context. The sort gate was single viable CD3+CD4+CD8-CD45RO+ cells for memory CD4+ T cells. Positive selection with CD4 microbeads enriched total CD4+ T cells. After removal of 1 base from V and 8 bases from J, the junction contained 8 bases not matched to a gene. This CDR3 contains 18 residues. Germline V gene sequence: CDR1 LGHNA, CDR2 YSLEER. The entry originates in a study of memory CD4+ T cells and cytomegalovirus serostatus. The data were produced by immunoSEQ multiplex PCR, yet TCRdb's version contains in-frame clones alone and is incomplete. The top ten hold approximately 0.98% of the sample, which has 35,000 to 55,000 clones, 78% seen once.

V gene TRBV4-3 combines with J gene TRBJ2-1, with TRBD2 matching 16 bases. The source is an adult in good health and CMV-seronegative. Sequencing was performed on memory CD4+ T cells from blood. This chain's CDR3 is CASSQGSGTSGGAYEQFF. The CDR3 DNA reads TGCGCCAGCAGCCAAGGCTCCGGGACTAGCGGGGGGGCCTATGAGCAGTTCTTC.